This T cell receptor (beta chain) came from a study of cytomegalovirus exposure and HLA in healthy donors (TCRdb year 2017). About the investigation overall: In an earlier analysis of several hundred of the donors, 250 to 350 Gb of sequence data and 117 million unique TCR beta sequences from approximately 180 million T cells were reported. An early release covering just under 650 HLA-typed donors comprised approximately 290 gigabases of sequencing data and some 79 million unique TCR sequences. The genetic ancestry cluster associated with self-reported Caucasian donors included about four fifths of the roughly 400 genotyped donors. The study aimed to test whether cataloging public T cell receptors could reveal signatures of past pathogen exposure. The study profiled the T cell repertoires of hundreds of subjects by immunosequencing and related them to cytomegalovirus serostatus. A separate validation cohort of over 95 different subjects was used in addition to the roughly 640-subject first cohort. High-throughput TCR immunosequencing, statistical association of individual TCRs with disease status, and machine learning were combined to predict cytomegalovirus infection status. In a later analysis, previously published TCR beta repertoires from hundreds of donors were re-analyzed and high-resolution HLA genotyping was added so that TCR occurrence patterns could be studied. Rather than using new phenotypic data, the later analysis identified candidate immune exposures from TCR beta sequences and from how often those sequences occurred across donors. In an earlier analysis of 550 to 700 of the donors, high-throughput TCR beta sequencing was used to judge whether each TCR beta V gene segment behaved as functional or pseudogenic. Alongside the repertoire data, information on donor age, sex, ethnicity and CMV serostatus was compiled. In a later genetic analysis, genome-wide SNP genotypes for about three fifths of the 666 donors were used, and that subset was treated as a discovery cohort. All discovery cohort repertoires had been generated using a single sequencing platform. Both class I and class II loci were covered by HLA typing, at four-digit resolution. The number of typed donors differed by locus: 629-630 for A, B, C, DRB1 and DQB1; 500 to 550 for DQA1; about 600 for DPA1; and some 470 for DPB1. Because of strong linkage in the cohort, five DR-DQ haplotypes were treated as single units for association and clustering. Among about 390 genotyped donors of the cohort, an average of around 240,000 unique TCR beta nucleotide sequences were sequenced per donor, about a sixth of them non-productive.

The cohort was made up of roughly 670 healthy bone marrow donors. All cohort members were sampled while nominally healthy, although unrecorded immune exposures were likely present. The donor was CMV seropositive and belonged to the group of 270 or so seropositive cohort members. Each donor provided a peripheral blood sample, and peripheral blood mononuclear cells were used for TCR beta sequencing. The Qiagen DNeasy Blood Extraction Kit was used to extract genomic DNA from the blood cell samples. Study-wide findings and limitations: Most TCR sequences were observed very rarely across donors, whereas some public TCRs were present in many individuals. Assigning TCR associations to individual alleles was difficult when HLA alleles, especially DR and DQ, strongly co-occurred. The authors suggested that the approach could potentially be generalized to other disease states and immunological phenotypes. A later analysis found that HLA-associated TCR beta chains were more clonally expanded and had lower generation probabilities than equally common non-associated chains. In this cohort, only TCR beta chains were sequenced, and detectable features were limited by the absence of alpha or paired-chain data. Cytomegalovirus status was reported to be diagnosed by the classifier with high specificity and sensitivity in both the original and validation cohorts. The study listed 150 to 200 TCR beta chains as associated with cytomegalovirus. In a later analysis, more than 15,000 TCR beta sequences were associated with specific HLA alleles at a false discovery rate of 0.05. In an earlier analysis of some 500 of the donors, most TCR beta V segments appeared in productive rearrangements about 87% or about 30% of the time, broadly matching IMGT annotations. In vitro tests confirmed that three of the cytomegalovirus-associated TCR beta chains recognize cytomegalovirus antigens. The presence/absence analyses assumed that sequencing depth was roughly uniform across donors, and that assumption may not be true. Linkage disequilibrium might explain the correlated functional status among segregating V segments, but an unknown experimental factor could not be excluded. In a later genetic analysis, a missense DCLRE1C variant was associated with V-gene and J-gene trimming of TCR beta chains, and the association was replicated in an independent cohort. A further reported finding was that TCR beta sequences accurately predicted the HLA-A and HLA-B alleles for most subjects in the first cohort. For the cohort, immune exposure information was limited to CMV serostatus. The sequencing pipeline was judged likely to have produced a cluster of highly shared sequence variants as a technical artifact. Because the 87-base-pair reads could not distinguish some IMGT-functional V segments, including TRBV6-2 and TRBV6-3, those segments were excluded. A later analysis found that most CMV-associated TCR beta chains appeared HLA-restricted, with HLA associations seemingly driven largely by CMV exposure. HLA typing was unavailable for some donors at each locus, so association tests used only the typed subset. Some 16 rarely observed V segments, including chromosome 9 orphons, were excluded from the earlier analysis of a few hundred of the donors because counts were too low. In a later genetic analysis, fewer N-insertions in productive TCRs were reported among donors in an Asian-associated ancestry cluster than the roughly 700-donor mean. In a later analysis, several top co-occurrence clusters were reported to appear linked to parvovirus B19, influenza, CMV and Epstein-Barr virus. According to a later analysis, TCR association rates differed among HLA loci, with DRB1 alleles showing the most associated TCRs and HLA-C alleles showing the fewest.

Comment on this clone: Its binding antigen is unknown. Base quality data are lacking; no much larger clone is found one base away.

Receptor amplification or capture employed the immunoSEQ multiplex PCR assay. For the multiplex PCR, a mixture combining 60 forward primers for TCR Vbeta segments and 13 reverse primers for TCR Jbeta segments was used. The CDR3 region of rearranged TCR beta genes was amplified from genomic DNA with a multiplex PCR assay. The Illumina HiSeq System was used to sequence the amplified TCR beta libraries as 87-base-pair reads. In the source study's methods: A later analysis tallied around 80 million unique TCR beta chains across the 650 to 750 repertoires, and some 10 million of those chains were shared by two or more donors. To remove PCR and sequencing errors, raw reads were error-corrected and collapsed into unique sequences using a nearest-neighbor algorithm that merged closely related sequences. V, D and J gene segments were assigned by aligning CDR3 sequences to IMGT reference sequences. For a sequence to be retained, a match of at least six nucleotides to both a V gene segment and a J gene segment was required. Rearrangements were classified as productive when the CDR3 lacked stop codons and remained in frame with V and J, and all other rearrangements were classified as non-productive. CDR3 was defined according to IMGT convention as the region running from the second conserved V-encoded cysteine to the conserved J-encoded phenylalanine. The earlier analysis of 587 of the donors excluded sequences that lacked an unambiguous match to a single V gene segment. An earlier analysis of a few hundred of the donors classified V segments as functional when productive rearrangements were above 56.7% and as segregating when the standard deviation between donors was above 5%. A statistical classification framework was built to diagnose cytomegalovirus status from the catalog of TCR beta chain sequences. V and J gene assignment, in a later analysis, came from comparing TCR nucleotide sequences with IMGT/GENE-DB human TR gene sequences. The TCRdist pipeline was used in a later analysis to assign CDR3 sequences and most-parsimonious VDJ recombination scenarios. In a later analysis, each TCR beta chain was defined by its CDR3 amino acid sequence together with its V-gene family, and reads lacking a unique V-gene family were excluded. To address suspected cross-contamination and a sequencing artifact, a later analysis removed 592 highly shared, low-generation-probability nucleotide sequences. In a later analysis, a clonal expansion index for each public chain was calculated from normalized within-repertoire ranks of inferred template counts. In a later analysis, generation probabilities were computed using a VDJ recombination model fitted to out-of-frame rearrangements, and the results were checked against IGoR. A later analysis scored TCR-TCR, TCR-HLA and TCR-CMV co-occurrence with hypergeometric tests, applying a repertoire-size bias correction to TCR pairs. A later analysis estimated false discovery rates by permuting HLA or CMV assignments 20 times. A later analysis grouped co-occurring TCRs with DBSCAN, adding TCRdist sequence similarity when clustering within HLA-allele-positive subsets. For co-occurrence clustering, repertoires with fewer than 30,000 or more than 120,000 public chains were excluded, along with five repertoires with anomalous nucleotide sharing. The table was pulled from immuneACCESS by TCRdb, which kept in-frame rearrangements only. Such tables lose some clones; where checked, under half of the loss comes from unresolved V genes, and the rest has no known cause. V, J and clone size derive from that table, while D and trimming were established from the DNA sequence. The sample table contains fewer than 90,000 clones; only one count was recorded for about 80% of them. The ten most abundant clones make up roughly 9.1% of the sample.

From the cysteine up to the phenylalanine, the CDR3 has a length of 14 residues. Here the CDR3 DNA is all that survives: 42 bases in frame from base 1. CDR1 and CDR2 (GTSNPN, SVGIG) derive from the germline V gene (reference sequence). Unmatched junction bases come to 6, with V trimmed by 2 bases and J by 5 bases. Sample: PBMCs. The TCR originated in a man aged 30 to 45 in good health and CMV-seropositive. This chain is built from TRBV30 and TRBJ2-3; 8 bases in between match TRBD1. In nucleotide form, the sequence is TGTGCCTGGAGTCCTGGACAGGGACGAGATACGCAGTATTTT. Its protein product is CAWSPGQGRDTQYF.